Described below is a single T cell receptor beta chain sequence and its context. Clones were sequenced by immunoSEQ multiplex PCR, and TCRdb holds only the in-frame ones, with some missing. The sample lists hundreds of thousands of clones; around 82% were seen once. This record belongs to a study of blood T cell repertoires in COVID-19. Participants had their cohort set by participant-reported clinical history. V shed 5 bases and J shed 9 bases, with 14 bases lying between them. Germline V gene data show CDR1 as MNHEY and CDR2 as SVGAGI. This CDR3 has 13 residues. The rearrangement joins TRBV6-5 to TRBJ2-1; tentative D call: TRBD1 (6 bases). Material for sequencing was PBMCs or T cells enriched from blood (not recorded which). The receptor was isolated from a woman aged 40 to 50 who had been exposed to COVID-19. CDR3 nucleotide sequence: TGTGCCAGCAGTCCAGGGTGGGACACTGAGCAGTTCTTC. Translated, it gives CASSPGWDTEQFF.